These T cell receptor beta chains were read from a single sample in a study of blood T cells in healthy people across ages. TCRdb re-called the 5' RACE reads through MiXCR, storing one row per CDR3 protein. Seen here are under 1 million distinct CDR3 sequences, approximately 44% observed once, and the top ten hold around 21%. Sequenced sample: blood. All receptors derive from a man aged 55 to 69 in good health. Both conserved end residues are part of each CDR3. Clone size is given for some rows only: seen once, a few or many times, or a class if the clone is expanded.

v_call,j_call,clone_size,cdr3_length,cdr3_aa
TRBV12-5,TRBJ2-7,NA,14,CASGPGPGTYEQYF
TRBV6-2/TRBV6-3,TRBJ2-4,NA,12,CASSKGPYGQYF
TRBV9,TRBJ2-3,NA,16,CASSVDPTINTDTQYF
TRBV7-3,TRBJ1-2,NA,15,CASSLTTDNNYGYTF
TRBV6-1,TRBJ2-4,few,18,CASSPSPGTYRAKNIQYF
TRBV6-2/TRBV6-3,TRBJ2-3,NA,17,CASFPHTEGVKGDTQYF
TRBV14,TRBJ1-2,NA,13,CASSQARGNGYTF
TRBV9,TRBJ2-7,NA,13,CASSVAGYGTRYF
TRBV4-1,TRBJ1-3,NA,14,CASSQGDKGNTIYF
TRBV7-3,TRBJ2-1,NA,15,CASSSGGSGLHEQFF
TRBV7-2,TRBJ1-5,few,16,CASSLGPGGFNQPQHF
TRBV6-2/TRBV6-3,TRBJ2-7,NA,15,CASSQAGQGTGEQYF
TRBV12-3/TRBV12-4,TRBJ1-6,NA,15,CASSHVGGYNSPLHF
TRBV6-6,TRBJ1-1,NA,15,CASSSQGNVNTEAFF
TRBV12-3/TRBV12-4,NA,few,14,CASSLTEYQETQFF
TRBV20-1,TRBJ1-5,NA,16,CSARRLSTGSNQPQHF
TRBV7-9,TRBJ1-1,NA,15,CASSTRQVGSTEAFF